This is a list of T cell receptor beta chains from one sample in a study of T cell repertoires in cytomegalovirus infection. TCRdb passed the reads through MiXCR, listing each CDR3 protein once. The sample lists approximately 910,000 distinct CDR3 sequences, about a third occurring once. No cognate antigen is known for these TCRs. Sequenced material: cultured CD8+ T cells from PBMCs, taken from culture after CMV antigen stimulation. These receptors were collected from a human donor in good health (CMV status not recorded). Some clones in this sample may be carry-over from other donors' samples. CDR3s leave out the opening cysteine and the closing phenylalanine or tryptophan. Each record gives: clone size, V gene, J gene, CDR3 protein. Clone sizes are given selectively: once, few, many, or a class where the clone is expanded.

>-|TRBV6-6|TRBJ1-4
ASTARQGNEKLF
>few|TRBV27|TRBJ2-2
ASSVQGAFGELF
>-|TRBV27|TRBJ2-1
ASSLSPGQGADEQF
>-|TRBV28|TRBJ2-1
ASEWTGGIYNEQF
>-|TRBV4-1|TRBJ2-2
ASSQDETLGGELF
>-|TRBV7-9|TRBJ1-1
ASSRSRWSDKGTEAF
>-|TRBV28|TRBJ2-5
ASSQGASWETQY
>many|TRBV7-8|TRBJ2-2
ASSLLTGGRTGELF
>few|TRBV20-1|TRBJ2-3
SATRTSGGTDTQY
>-|TRBV6-2/TRBV6-3|TRBJ2-3
ASSSSGTSGGRYTDTQY
>many|TRBV7-9|TRBJ1-2
ASFGGGWHYGYT
>-|TRBV24-1|TRBJ2-1
ATSDLGEQF
>few|TRBV12-3/TRBV12-4|TRBJ2-2
ASLPEKGGYTGELF
>few|TRBV7-2|TRBJ1-4
ASSLKRGVETNEKLF
>-|TRBV12-5|TRBJ1-2
ASGLVSWVNGYT
>-|TRBV12-5|TRBJ1-1
ASGLAAGIEAF
>few|TRBV7-9|TRBJ2-2
ASSPRQGQNTGELF
>-|TRBV12-3/TRBV12-4|TRBJ2-1
ASSLMGGGDEQF
>few|TRBV12-3/TRBV12-4|TRBJ1-5
ASSAHLGTGISRDQPQH
>many|TRBV19|TRBJ1-5
ASSPGARNQPQH
>many|TRBV7-9|TRBJ2-1
ASSSKGGREGRDGNEQF
>few|TRBV6-5|TRBJ1-2
ASSDGTGSGYGYT
>few|TRBV19|TRBJ2-1
ASSLVDGGAGNEQF